The rows below give T cell receptor beta chains drawn from one sample of a study of cytomegalovirus exposure and HLA in healthy donors. Assay used: immunoSEQ multiplex PCR; TCRdb lists only in-frame clones, some missing. The sample includes about 91,000 clones, about 68% of them seen just once. Sequenced sample: PBMCs. Every receptor here comes from a human donor in good health. The CDR3 runs from the conserved cysteine through the conserved F or W. D genes are given only for firm matches. For some rows the clone size is stated as once, few or many, or as a class when expanded; others skip it.

.,.,TRBJ1-2,TRBV19,CASTPPGWVSGYTF,TGTGCCAGTACCCCCCCAGGGTGGGTCTCTGGCTACACCTTC
.,.,TRBJ1-5,TRBV7-2,CASSVEIGNQPQHF,TGTGCCAGCAGCGTAGAAATCGGCAATCAGCCCCAGCATTTT
.,.,TRBJ1-3,TRBV18,CASFSSGNTIYF,TGTGCCAGCTTCTCCTCTGGAAACACCATATATTTT
.,.,TRBJ1-2,TRBV19,CASSMTGLDTYGYTF,TGTGCCAGTAGTATGACAGGTCTGGATACCTATGGCTACACCTTC
.,.,TRBJ2-5,TRBV7-7,CASSLEGVGGLSFQRVYF,TGTGCTAGCAGCTTAGAGGGTGTAGGGGGCCTTTCGTTTCAGCGGGTCTACTTC
.,.,TRBJ1-1,TRBV25-1,CASSPAHRERTEAFF,TGTGCCAGCAGCCCCGCCCACAGGGAGAGGACTGAAGCTTTCTTT
.,.,TRBJ1-1,TRBV28,CASSLQGRTEAFF,TGTGCCAGCAGTTTGCAGGGGCGAACTGAAGCTTTCTTT
.,TRBD2,TRBJ2-2,TRBV7-9,CASSWEGTGELFF,TGTGCCAGCAGCTGGGAGGGGACCGGGGAGCTGTTTTTT
.,.,TRBJ2-2,TRBV9,CASSVRDFSTAGELFF,TGTGCCAGCAGCGTTCGGGACTTCTCAACGGCCGGGGAGCTGTTTTTT
once,TRBD1,TRBJ1-1,TRBV29-1,CSASGGRDTEAFF,TGCAGCGCCTCAGGGGGGCGCGACACTGAAGCTTTCTTT
.,TRBD1,TRBJ1-4,TRBV5-1,CASSLIPDRVNEKLFF,TGCGCCAGCAGCTTGATTCCAGACAGGGTTAATGAAAAACTGTTTTTT
once,TRBD2,TRBJ2-7,TRBV6-6,CASSYSLAVYEQYF,TGTGCCAGCAGTTACTCCCTAGCGGTCTACGAGCAGTACTTC
.,.,TRBJ1-4,TRBV27,CASSLGRVGEKLFF,TGTGCCAGCAGTTTAGGCAGGGTGGGTGAAAAACTGTTTTTT
few,.,TRBJ1-2,TRBV20-1,CSASSSYGYTF,TGCAGTGCTAGTTCCTCCTATGGCTACACCTTC
once,.,TRBJ2-7,TRBV7-7,CASSLGPGYEQYF,TGTGCTAGCAGCTTAGGTCCAGGGTACGAGCAGTACTTC
.,TRBD1,TRBJ2-1,TRBV7-9,CASSGVLTGGYEQFF,TGTGCCAGCAGCGGCGTCCTGACAGGGGGTTATGAGCAGTTCTTC
.,.,TRBJ2-2,TRBV18,CASSPKSEVTGELFF,TGTGCCAGCTCACCAAAGTCCGAGGTCACCGGGGAGCTGTTTTTT
.,.,TRBJ2-1,TRBV19,CASIGLGFDEQFF,TGTGCCAGTATAGGCCTAGGTTTCGATGAGCAGTTCTTC
.,TRBD1,TRBJ1-1,TRBV5-4,CASSLVGGGKEAFF,TGTGCCAGCAGCTTGGTAGGGGGCGGAAAGGAAGCTTTCTTT
.,.,TRBJ2-1,TRBV29-1,CSVATGDEQFF,TGCAGCGTCGCTACGGGGGATGAGCAGTTCTTC
.,TRBD1,TRBJ1-5,TRBV7-9,CASSLTGVNQPQHF,TGTGCCAGCAGCTTGACAGGGGTCAATCAGCCCCAGCATTTT
.,TRBD2,TRBJ2-3,TRBV6-5,CASSYSSGSSTDTQYF,TGTGCCAGCAGTTATTCTAGCGGGAGTAGCACAGATACGCAGTATTTT
once,TRBD1,TRBJ1-5,TRBV19,CASSPLDRGDQPQHF,TGTGCCAGTAGTCCCCTGGACAGGGGCGATCAGCCCCAGCATTTT
.,.,TRBJ1-1,TRBV4-1,CASSQGLGEATEAFF,TGCGCCAGCAGCCAAGGGCTGGGGGAGGCCACTGAAGCTTTCTTT
.,TRBD1,TRBJ1-4,TRBV5-6,CASSSGTGGHEKLFF,TGTGCCAGCAGTTCCGGGACAGGTGGTCATGAAAAACTGTTTTTT
.,TRBD2,TRBJ2-7,TRBV11-3,CASSLEVAGVGEQYF,TGTGCCAGCAGCTTAGAAGTAGCGGGGGTTGGGGAGCAGTACTTC
.,.,TRBJ1-2,TRBV6-5,CASSPPSGGYTF,TGTGCCAGCAGTCCCCCGTCGGGAGGCTACACCTTC
.,.,TRBJ2-7,TRBV9,CASSVRAGSSYEQYF,TGTGCCAGCAGCGTAAGGGCTGGGAGCTCCTACGAGCAGTACTTC
.,.,TRBJ2-7,TRBV2,CASSGDRIYEQYF,TGTGCCAGCAGTGGTGACAGGATTTACGAGCAGTACTTC